A selection of T cell receptor beta chains follows, all from one sample in a study of cytomegalovirus exposure and HLA in healthy donors. Data came from immunoSEQ multiplex PCR; TCRdb stores just in-frame clones and leaves some out. Among over 150,000 clones listed, over 75% were seen once. Sequencing was done on a sample of PBMCs. All receptors come from a middle-aged woman in good health and CMV-seropositive. CDR3s include the opening cysteine and the closing phenylalanine or tryptophan. The D gene is left open where the match is weak. Expanded clones are given a class, and other clones once, few, many or no size at all.

clone size: .; D gene: .; J gene: TRBJ2-3; V gene: TRBV29-1; CDR3 length: 14; CDR3 DNA: TGCAGCGTTGTGGGCAGGGGTCGCACAGATACGCAGTATTTT; CDR3 protein: CSVVGRGRTDTQYF
clone size: once; D gene: .; J gene: TRBJ1-1; V gene: TRBV19; CDR3 length: 15; CDR3 DNA: TGTGCCAGTAGTTTAGGGGCACAGATGAACACTGAAGCTTTCTTT; CDR3 protein: CASSLGAQMNTEAFF
clone size: few; D gene: .; J gene: TRBJ2-7; V gene: TRBV5-5; CDR3 length: 17; CDR3 DNA: TGTGCCAGCAGCCAATACTCCGGGCAGGGGACCTCCTACGAGCAGTACTTC; CDR3 protein: CASSQYSGQGTSYEQYF
clone size: .; D gene: .; J gene: TRBJ1-1; V gene: TRBV28; CDR3 length: 13; CDR3 DNA: TGTGCCAGCAGTTTAATCTTGAACACTGAAGCTTTCTTT; CDR3 protein: CASSLILNTEAFF
clone size: .; D gene: TRBD2; J gene: TRBJ2-1; V gene: TRBV6-5; CDR3 length: 16; CDR3 DNA: TGTGCCAGCAGTTACTCGGGACTAGCGGGAGTCAATGAGCAGTTCTTC; CDR3 protein: CASSYSGLAGVNEQFF
clone size: .; D gene: .; J gene: TRBJ1-4; V gene: TRBV25-1; CDR3 length: 15; CDR3 DNA: TGTGCCAGCAGTGACTCAGTGGGGGCTCGGGAAAAACTGTTTTTT; CDR3 protein: CASSDSVGAREKLFF
clone size: once; D gene: TRBD2; J gene: TRBJ2-1; V gene: TRBV13; CDR3 length: 17; CDR3 DNA: TGTGCCAGCAGCCCTGATATAGCGGGAGGAGGCTACAATGAGCAGTTCTTC; CDR3 protein: CASSPDIAGGGYNEQFF
clone size: .; D gene: TRBD2; J gene: TRBJ2-1; V gene: TRBV9; CDR3 length: 16; CDR3 DNA: TGTGCCAGCAGCGTAGCGTTAGCGGGAGTCTACAATGAGCAGTTCTTC; CDR3 protein: CASSVALAGVYNEQFF
clone size: .; D gene: .; J gene: TRBJ2-3; V gene: TRBV4-2; CDR3 length: 11; CDR3 DNA: TGTGCCAGCAGCCAAGGACTGATGCAGTATTTT; CDR3 protein: CASSQGLMQYF
clone size: .; D gene: .; J gene: TRBJ2-5; V gene: TRBV9; CDR3 length: 16; CDR3 DNA: TGTGCCAGCAGCGCCGCTGCGGCTAGTTTCAGAGAGACCCAGTACTTC; CDR3 protein: CASSAAAASFRETQYF
clone size: .; D gene: TRBD1; J gene: TRBJ1-5; V gene: TRBV5-8; CDR3 length: 17; CDR3 DNA: TGTGCCAGCAGCCGTGGACAGGCTACTTATAGCAATCAGCCCCAGCATTTT; CDR3 protein: CASSRGQATYSNQPQHF
clone size: once; D gene: .; J gene: TRBJ2-7; V gene: TRBV18; CDR3 length: 14; CDR3 DNA: TGTGCCAGCTCACCAGCCAGGCAGTCCTACGAGCAGTACTTC; CDR3 protein: CASSPARQSYEQYF
clone size: .; D gene: TRBD2; J gene: TRBJ2-3; V gene: TRBV19; CDR3 length: 15; CDR3 DNA: TGTGCCAGCTCCAGGACTAGCGGGAGGACAGATACGCAGTATTTT; CDR3 protein: CASSRTSGRTDTQYF
clone size: .; D gene: .; J gene: TRBJ1-5; V gene: TRBV4-1; CDR3 length: 14; CDR3 DNA: TGCGCCAGCAGCCAAAGGGGGACGGAGCAGCCCCAGCATTTT; CDR3 protein: CASSQRGTEQPQHF
clone size: .; D gene: TRBD2; J gene: TRBJ2-4; V gene: TRBV4-2; CDR3 length: 17; CDR3 DNA: TGTGCCAGCAGCCAAGAGTCAGCGGGAGGGCCCTGGGGGTATCTGTACTTC; CDR3 protein: CASSQESAGGPWGYLYF
clone size: .; D gene: TRBD1; J gene: TRBJ2-6; V gene: TRBV27; CDR3 length: 16; CDR3 DNA: TGTGCCAGCAGTTCCCAGGGGGACTCTGGGGCCAACGTCCTGACTTTC; CDR3 protein: CASSSQGDSGANVLTF
clone size: .; D gene: TRBD1; J gene: TRBJ2-3; V gene: TRBV19; CDR3 length: 16; CDR3 DNA: TGTGCCAGTAGTATACCCCCCATTAGACAGGGGGCTGGGCAGTATTTT; CDR3 protein: CASSIPPIRQGAGQYF
clone size: once; D gene: .; J gene: TRBJ1-5; V gene: TRBV7-9; CDR3 length: 15; CDR3 DNA: TGTGCCAGCAGCTTAGCACGGGAGTCGATCAGTCCCCAGCATTTT; CDR3 protein: CASSLARESISPQHF
clone size: .; D gene: .; J gene: TRBJ2-1; V gene: TRBV4-1; CDR3 length: 13; CDR3 DNA: TGCGCCAGCAGCCAAGGGACGAGGGATGAGCAGTTCTTC; CDR3 protein: CASSQGTRDEQFF
clone size: .; D gene: TRBD2; J gene: TRBJ2-1; V gene: TRBV9; CDR3 length: 17; CDR3 DNA: TGTGCCAGCAGCATCCTGGGACGGGGAGGGTTGCTGAATGAGCAGTTCTTC; CDR3 protein: CASSILGRGGLLNEQFF
clone size: .; D gene: TRBD2; J gene: TRBJ2-3; V gene: TRBV28; CDR3 length: 17; CDR3 DNA: TGTGCCAGCAGGAGACCTAGCGGGAGCCCTAGCACAGATACGCAGTATTTT; CDR3 protein: CASRRPSGSPSTDTQYF
clone size: .; D gene: .; J gene: TRBJ1-2; V gene: TRBV5-1; CDR3 length: 15; CDR3 DNA: TGCGCCAGCAGCTTGGCCCCGACAGAAAACTATGGCTACACCTTC; CDR3 protein: CASSLAPTENYGYTF
clone size: few; D gene: .; J gene: TRBJ1-1; V gene: TRBV29-1; CDR3 length: 14; CDR3 DNA: TGCAGCATCCGAGAGGGGGTCATGAACACTGAAGCTTTCTTT; CDR3 protein: CSIREGVMNTEAFF
clone size: .; D gene: TRBD2; J gene: TRBJ2-1; V gene: TRBV5-1; CDR3 length: 15; CDR3 DNA: TGCGCCAGCAGCTTGGAGCGGGAGGGTTCCAATGAGCAGTTCTTC; CDR3 protein: CASSLEREGSNEQFF
clone size: .; D gene: TRBD2; J gene: TRBJ2-5; V gene: TRBV5-1; CDR3 length: 18; CDR3 DNA: TGCGCCACCCGACCGGGACTAGCGGGAGGGATGGGAGGAGAGACCCAGTACTTC; CDR3 protein: CATRPGLAGGMGGETQYF
clone size: .; D gene: .; J gene: TRBJ2-1; V gene: TRBV30; CDR3 length: 19; CDR3 DNA: TGTGCCTGGAGTCCCCCCTTATCCCCCATCCTCGGGATGAGTGATGAGCAGTTCTTC; CDR3 protein: CAWSPPLSPILGMSDEQFF
clone size: .; D gene: .; J gene: TRBJ2-3; V gene: TRBV28; CDR3 length: 13; CDR3 DNA: TGTGCCAGCAGTTTCGTTTACTCAGATACGCAGTATTTT; CDR3 protein: CASSFVYSDTQYF
clone size: .; D gene: TRBD1; J gene: TRBJ2-4; V gene: TRBV30; CDR3 length: 15; CDR3 DNA: TGTGCCTGGAGTACAGGGGGCTACGGCGCAAACATTCAGTACTTC; CDR3 protein: CAWSTGGYGANIQYF
clone size: .; D gene: TRBD1; J gene: TRBJ2-1; V gene: TRBV27; CDR3 length: 13; CDR3 DNA: TGTGCCAGCCGGGACAGGGACTACAATGAGCAGTTCTTC; CDR3 protein: CASRDRDYNEQFF
clone size: once; D gene: TRBD1; J gene: TRBJ1-1; V gene: TRBV19; CDR3 length: 13; CDR3 DNA: TGTGCCAGTAAGGACAGGCCGAACACTGAAGCTTTCTTT; CDR3 protein: CASKDRPNTEAFF
clone size: .; D gene: .; J gene: TRBJ2-7; V gene: TRBV11-2; CDR3 length: 15; CDR3 DNA: TGTGCCAGCAGCTCCTACGAGGTTCTCGGCTACGAGCAGTACTTC; CDR3 protein: CASSSYEVLGYEQYF
clone size: .; D gene: TRBD1; J gene: TRBJ1-2; V gene: TRBV6-6; CDR3 length: 13; CDR3 DNA: TGTGCCAGCAGTCTACAGGGGAACTATGGCTACACCTTC; CDR3 protein: CASSLQGNYGYTF
clone size: .; D gene: TRBD1; J gene: TRBJ1-1; V gene: TRBV7-8; CDR3 length: 16; CDR3 DNA: TGTGCCAGTACCGGGACAGGGGGCCTCATGAACACTGAAGCTTTCTTT; CDR3 protein: CASTGTGGLMNTEAFF
clone size: .; D gene: TRBD2; J gene: TRBJ2-3; V gene: TRBV29-1; CDR3 length: 15; CDR3 DNA: TGCAGCGCCAGTGCAGCGGGAGGAATAACAGATACGCAGTATTTT; CDR3 protein: CSASAAGGITDTQYF
clone size: .; D gene: .; J gene: TRBJ2-1; V gene: TRBV4-1; CDR3 length: 18; CDR3 DNA: TGCGCCAGCAGCCAAGGTACAACGGGTAGCCGTCAACACAATGAGCAGTTCTTC; CDR3 protein: CASSQGTTGSRQHNEQFF
clone size: .; D gene: .; J gene: TRBJ2-7; V gene: TRBV7-8; CDR3 length: 16; CDR3 DNA: TGTGCCAGCAGCTTAGCGGGCGTGCGGGGTTACTACGAGCAGTACTTC; CDR3 protein: CASSLAGVRGYYEQYF
clone size: .; D gene: TRBD1; J gene: TRBJ1-2; V gene: TRBV19; CDR3 length: 11; CDR3 DNA: TGTGCCAGTAGTACAACAGGGGTTCACACCTTC; CDR3 protein: CASSTTGVHTF
clone size: .; D gene: .; J gene: TRBJ1-5; V gene: TRBV28; CDR3 length: 15; CDR3 DNA: TGTGCCAGCAGTTTTGACAGCGTCAGCAATCAGCCCCAGCATTTT; CDR3 protein: CASSFDSVSNQPQHF
clone size: .; D gene: .; J gene: TRBJ2-7; V gene: TRBV27; CDR3 length: 14; CDR3 DNA: TGTGCCAGCAGTTCCGCAGGAGCGGCCCACGAGCAGTACTTC; CDR3 protein: CASSSAGAAHEQYF
clone size: .; D gene: .; J gene: TRBJ2-7; V gene: TRBV4-1; CDR3 length: 18; CDR3 DNA: TGCGCCAGCAGCCACCTAAGAAGTCTCAGGGCATCTGCGTACGAGCAGTACTTC; CDR3 protein: CASSHLRSLRASAYEQYF
clone size: once; D gene: .; J gene: TRBJ2-6; V gene: TRBV11-2; CDR3 length: 18; CDR3 DNA: TGTGCCAGCAGCTTACTCCAGGGAGGAGTTGAAAGGACCAACGTCCTGACTTTC; CDR3 protein: CASSLLQGGVERTNVLTF
clone size: .; D gene: .; J gene: TRBJ2-3; V gene: TRBV2; CDR3 length: 14; CDR3 DNA: TGTGCCAGCAGATACTCGTTGGGAGTTGATACGCAGTATTTT; CDR3 protein: CASRYSLGVDTQYF
clone size: .; D gene: .; J gene: TRBJ2-3; V gene: TRBV5-6; CDR3 length: 14; CDR3 DNA: TGTGCCAGCAGCAATTCCCTGAGGACAGATACGCAGTATTTT; CDR3 protein: CASSNSLRTDTQYF
clone size: .; D gene: .; J gene: TRBJ2-1; V gene: TRBV28; CDR3 length: 15; CDR3 DNA: TGTGCCAGCAGCCACTCGGGGGAAGCCTACAATGAGCAGTTCTTC; CDR3 protein: CASSHSGEAYNEQFF
clone size: .; D gene: TRBD1; J gene: TRBJ1-1; V gene: TRBV9; CDR3 length: 16; CDR3 DNA: TGTGCCAGCAGCGTAGTGCCAGGGGGCGTGGGCACTGAAGCTTTCTTT; CDR3 protein: CASSVVPGGVGTEAFF
clone size: .; D gene: .; J gene: TRBJ2-1; V gene: TRBV5-1; CDR3 length: 13; CDR3 DNA: TGCGCCAGCAGCCCCCTAGAAGGGAGTGAGCAGTTCTTC; CDR3 protein: CASSPLEGSEQFF
clone size: .; D gene: TRBD2; J gene: TRBJ2-1; V gene: TRBV7-2; CDR3 length: 15; CDR3 DNA: TGTGCCAGCAGCCCCCCGGGCGGGAGAGACAATGAGCAGTTCTTC; CDR3 protein: CASSPPGGRDNEQFF
clone size: .; D gene: TRBD2; J gene: TRBJ2-1; V gene: TRBV27; CDR3 length: 16; CDR3 DNA: TGTGCCAGCAGTTCCACGACTAGCGGGATCAGGAATGAGCAGTTCTTC; CDR3 protein: CASSSTTSGIRNEQFF
clone size: .; D gene: TRBD1; J gene: TRBJ2-1; V gene: TRBV7-9; CDR3 length: 15; CDR3 DNA: TGTGCCAGCAGCAGGGGACAGGGCTCCTACAATGAGCAGTTCTTC; CDR3 protein: CASSRGQGSYNEQFF
clone size: few; D gene: .; J gene: TRBJ2-6; V gene: TRBV7-9; CDR3 length: 15; CDR3 DNA: TGTGCCAGCAGCTTAGTTCGGTCTGGGGCCAACGTCCTGACTTTC; CDR3 protein: CASSLVRSGANVLTF
clone size: .; D gene: .; J gene: TRBJ1-2; V gene: TRBV11-2; CDR3 length: 13; CDR3 DNA: TGTGCCAGCAGCCCGCGCTCTACCTATGGCTACACCTTC; CDR3 protein: CASSPRSTYGYTF
clone size: .; D gene: .; J gene: TRBJ1-2; V gene: TRBV5-1; CDR3 length: 16; CDR3 DNA: TGCGCCAGCAGCTTGGAGTCTACAGGGTTCGGGGATGGCTACACCTTC; CDR3 protein: CASSLESTGFGDGYTF
clone size: once; D gene: .; J gene: TRBJ2-7; V gene: TRBV6-5; CDR3 length: 15; CDR3 DNA: TGTGCCAGCAGTTACTTGAGAGCCTCACCGAACGAGCAGTACTTC; CDR3 protein: CASSYLRASPNEQYF
clone size: few; D gene: .; J gene: TRBJ2-3; V gene: TRBV30; CDR3 length: 13; CDR3 DNA: TGTGCCTGGAGTGTAAGGGGTGGAGATACGCAGTATTTT; CDR3 protein: CAWSVRGGDTQYF
clone size: .; D gene: .; J gene: TRBJ2-1; V gene: TRBV4-1; CDR3 length: 17; CDR3 DNA: TGCGCCAGCAGCCAAGATGGGGGGAGGCGCCCTTCCGATGAGCAGTTCTTC; CDR3 protein: CASSQDGGRRPSDEQFF
clone size: few; D gene: .; J gene: TRBJ1-5; V gene: TRBV27; CDR3 length: 14; CDR3 DNA: TGTGCCAGCAGTTTACGGGGGGAGAATCAGCCCCAGCATTTT; CDR3 protein: CASSLRGENQPQHF
clone size: .; D gene: TRBD2; J gene: TRBJ2-1; V gene: TRBV7-3; CDR3 length: 16; CDR3 DNA: TGTGCCAGCAGCTCCTCAGGCGGGAGCTCCTACAATGAGCAGTTCTTC; CDR3 protein: CASSSSGGSSYNEQFF